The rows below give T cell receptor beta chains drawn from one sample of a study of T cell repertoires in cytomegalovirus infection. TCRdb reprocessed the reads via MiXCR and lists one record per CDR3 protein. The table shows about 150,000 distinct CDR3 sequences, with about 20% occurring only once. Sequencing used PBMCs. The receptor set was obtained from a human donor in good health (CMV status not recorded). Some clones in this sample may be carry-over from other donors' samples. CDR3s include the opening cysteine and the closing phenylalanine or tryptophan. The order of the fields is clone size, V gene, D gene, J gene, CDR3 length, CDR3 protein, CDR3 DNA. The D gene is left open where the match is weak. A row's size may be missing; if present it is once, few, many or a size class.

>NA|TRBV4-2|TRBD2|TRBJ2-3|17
CASSQDMGGLATDTQYF
TGTGCCAGCAGCCAAGATATGGGAGGACTAGCCACAGATACGCAGTATTTT
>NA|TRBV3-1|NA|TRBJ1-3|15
CASRPTGAFGNTIYF
TGTGCCAGCAGGCCTACGGGGGCCTTTGGAAACACCATATATTTT
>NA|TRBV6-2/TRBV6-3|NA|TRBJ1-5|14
CARSHRAGNQPQHF
TGTGCCAGAAGTCACAGGGCGGGCAATCAGCCCCAGCATTTT
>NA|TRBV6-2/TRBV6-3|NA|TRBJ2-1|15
CASSYMTFLYNEQFF
TGTGCCAGCAGTTACATGACGTTCCTTTACAATGAGCAGTTCTTC
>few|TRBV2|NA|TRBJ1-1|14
CASSVREARTEAFF
TGTGCCAGCAGTGTACGAGAAGCTCGTACTGAAGCTTTCTTT
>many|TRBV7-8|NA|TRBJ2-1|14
CASSPTRAYNEQFF
TGTGCCAGCAGCCCTACTAGGGCCTACAATGAGCAGTTCTTC
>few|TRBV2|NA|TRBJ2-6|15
CASSGDSSGANVLTF
TGTGCCAGCAGTGGAGACAGCTCTGGGGCCAACGTCCTGACTTTC
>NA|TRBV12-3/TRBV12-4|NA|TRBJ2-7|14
CASSFDTVTYEQYF
TGTGCCAGCAGTTTCGACACCGTGACCTACGAGCAGTACTTC
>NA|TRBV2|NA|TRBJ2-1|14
CASSRGPPINEQFF
TGTGCCAGCAGCCGGGGACCGCCGATCAATGAGCAGTTCTTC
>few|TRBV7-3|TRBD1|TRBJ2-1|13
CASSRDRGEGQFF
TGTGCCAGCAGCAGGGACAGGGGCGAAGGGCAGTTCTTC
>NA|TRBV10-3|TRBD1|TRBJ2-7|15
CAIRHRDREEYEQYF
TGTGCCATCAGACACCGGGACAGGGAGGAGTACGAGCAGTACTTC
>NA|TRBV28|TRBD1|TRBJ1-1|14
CASTRTGGYTEAFF
TGTGCCAGCACACGGACAGGCGGCTACACTGAAGCTTTCTTT
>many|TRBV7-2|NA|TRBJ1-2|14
CASSLEGIKTGYTF
TGTGCCAGCAGCTTAGAGGGGATAAAGACTGGCTACACCTTC
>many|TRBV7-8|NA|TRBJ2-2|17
CASSSQAPGRTTGELFF
TGTGCCAGCAGCTCGCAAGCTCCGGGACGGACCACCGGGGAGCTGTTTTTT
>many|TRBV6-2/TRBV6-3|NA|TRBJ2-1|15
CASSLEGGNNNEQFF
TGTGCCAGCAGTTTAGAGGGAGGAAACAACAATGAGCAGTTCTTC
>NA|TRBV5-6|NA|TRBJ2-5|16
CASSLATGLDGETQYF
TGTGCCAGCAGCTTGGCGACAGGCCTCGACGGAGAGACCCAGTACTTC
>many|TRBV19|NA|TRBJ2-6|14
CASSMQAGANVLTF
TGTGCCAGTAGTATGCAGGCTGGGGCCAACGTCCTGACTTTC
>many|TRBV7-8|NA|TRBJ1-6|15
CASSFTPGHNSPLHF
TGTGCCAGCAGCTTCACGCCGGGACACAATTCACCCCTCCACTTT
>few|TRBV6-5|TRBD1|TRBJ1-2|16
CASSQPGQGRGYGYTF
TGTGCCAGCAGTCAACCCGGACAGGGGAGAGGGTATGGCTACACCTTC
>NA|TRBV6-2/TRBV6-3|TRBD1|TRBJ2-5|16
CASRTRDRGHQETQYF
TGTGCCAGCAGAACCCGGGACAGGGGGCACCAAGAGACCCAGTACTTC
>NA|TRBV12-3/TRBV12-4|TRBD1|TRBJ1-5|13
CASRTGFDQPQNF
TGTGCCAGTAGGACAGGGTTCGATCAGCCCCAGAATTTT
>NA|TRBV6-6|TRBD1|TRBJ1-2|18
CASSFNSGTGRANYGYTF
TGTGCCAGCAGTTTCAACTCCGGGACAGGCCGAGCTAACTATGGCTACACCTTC
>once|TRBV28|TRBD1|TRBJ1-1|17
CASSFGYQTGKATEAFF
TGTGCCAGCAGTTTTGGGTATCAGACAGGGAAGGCCACTGAAGCTTTCTTT
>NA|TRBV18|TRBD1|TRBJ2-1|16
CASSLPPGQRFNEQFF
TGTGCCAGCTCACTTCCCCCGGGACAGCGTTTCAATGAGCAGTTCTTC
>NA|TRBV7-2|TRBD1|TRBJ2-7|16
CASSIPGQGKSYEQYF
TGTGCCAGCAGCATACCGGGACAGGGGAAGTCCTACGAGCAGTACTTC